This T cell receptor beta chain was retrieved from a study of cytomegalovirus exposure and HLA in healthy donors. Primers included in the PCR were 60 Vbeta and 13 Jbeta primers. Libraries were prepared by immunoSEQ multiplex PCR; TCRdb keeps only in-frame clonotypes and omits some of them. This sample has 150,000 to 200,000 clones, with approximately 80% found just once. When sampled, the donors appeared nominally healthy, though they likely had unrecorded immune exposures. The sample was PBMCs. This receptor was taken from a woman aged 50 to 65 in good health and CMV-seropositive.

CDR3 amino acids: CASSLGLSLGETQYF. The CDR3 region has the DNA TGTGCCAGCAGTTTGGGACTATCACTAGGGGAGACCCAGTACTTC. The chain recombines TRBV27 with TRBJ2-5; 7 nucleotides line up with TRBD2. V gave up 3 bases and J gave up 5 bases; unmatched junction bases: 9. Germline V gene sequence: CDR1 MNHEY, CDR2 SMNVEV (reference sequence). The CDR3 sequence is 15 residues long.